This TCR beta chain was captured in a study of identical twins. General observations from the study: Partial confounding of zero-insertion analyses by invariant MAIT and iNKT cells was possible.

As to this clonotype: Its antigen is still unknown.

The CDR3 has 14 residues. J lost 0 bases, V lost 6 bases, and 6 bases had no gene match. Germline-derived CDR1 and CDR2 are SGHRS and YFSETQ. Donors uniformly comprised healthy Caucasians. Unique molecular identifiers were in the cDNA, with template-switch universal primer binding. TCRdb called the 5' RACE reads again in MiXCR, with one record for every CDR3 protein. The table includes around 370,000 distinct CDR3 sequences, 8.5% to 10% detected once. Material: naive T cells sorted from blood. J is TRBJ2-7 and V is TRBV5-1, with 7 bases aligning to TRBD2. The sequence came from a woman in her forties or fifties in good health. The CDR3 DNA sequence: TGCGCCAGCACGGTGGGGACTAACTCCTACGAGCAGTACTTC. Translated: CASTVGTNSYEQYF.